These T cell receptor beta chains were read from a single sample in a study of breast tumors, draining lymph nodes, adjacent tissues. From the multiplex PCR reads, TCRdb called clonotypes with MiXCR, one entry per CDR3 protein. Among approximately 280,000 distinct CDR3 sequences listed, around 31% were seen once. Sample: axillary lymph node tissue. All receptors come from a female donor with breast cancer. Some clones in this sample may be carry-over from other donors' samples. Each CDR3 is given with its conserved first and last residue. D genes are given only for firm matches. For some rows the clone size is stated as once, few or many, or as a class when expanded; others skip it.

v_gene: TRBV7-8
d_gene: TRBD2
j_gene: TRBJ2-1
abundance: many
CDR3aa: CASSPTSASVEQFF
CDR3nt: TGTGCCAGCAGCCCGACTAGCGCGAGCGTTGAGCAGTTCTTC

v_gene: TRBV5-8
d_gene: .
j_gene: TRBJ1-2
abundance: many
CDR3aa: CASSFDRYGYTF
CDR3nt: TGTGCCAGCAGCTTTGACAGATATGGCTACACCTTC

v_gene: TRBV7-8
d_gene: .
j_gene: TRBJ1-6
abundance: once
CDR3aa: CATIFWTANSPLHF
CDR3nt: TGTGCCACCATCTTCTGGACAGCTAATTCACCCCTCCACTTT

v_gene: TRBV7-9
d_gene: TRBD1
j_gene: TRBJ1-3
abundance: many
CDR3aa: CASSSGTASGNTIYF
CDR3nt: TGTGCCAGCAGCTCCGGGACAGCCTCTGGAAACACCATATATTTT

v_gene: TRBV20-1
d_gene: TRBD1
j_gene: TRBJ1-5
abundance: .
CDR3aa: CSARLGTGGARQPQHF
CDR3nt: TGCAGTGCTAGACTAGGGACAGGGGGTGCGAGACAGCCCCAGCATTTT

v_gene: TRBV5-8
d_gene: .
j_gene: TRBJ2-2
abundance: many
CDR3aa: CASSGQGPGELFF
CDR3nt: TGTGCCAGCAGCGGCCAAGGGCCCGGGGAGCTGTTTTTT

v_gene: TRBV7-2
d_gene: TRBD2
j_gene: TRBJ2-2
abundance: many
CDR3aa: CASSSGTTGELFF
CDR3nt: TGTGCCAGCTCTAGCGGGACCACCGGGGAGCTGTTTTTT

v_gene: TRBV4-1
d_gene: .
j_gene: TRBJ2-3
abundance: many
CDR3aa: CASSQVTAYTQYF
CDR3nt: TGCGCCAGCAGCCAAGTAACCGCGTATACGCAGTATTTT

v_gene: TRBV27
d_gene: .
j_gene: TRBJ2-7
abundance: .
CDR3aa: CASSKEQESSYEQYF
CDR3nt: TGTGCCAGCAGCAAAGAACAGGAGAGCTCCTACGAGCAGTACTTC

v_gene: TRBV24-1
d_gene: .
j_gene: TRBJ2-6
abundance: many
CDR3aa: CATSDPIKGSGANVLTF
CDR3nt: TGTGCCACCAGTGACCCTATTAAGGGATCTGGGGCCAACGTCCTGACTTTC

v_gene: TRBV7-9
d_gene: TRBD2
j_gene: TRBJ2-5
abundance: many
CDR3aa: CASRRVRRGGETQYF
CDR3nt: TGTGCCAGCAGACGTGTGAGGCGGGGGGGAGAGACCCAGTACTTC

v_gene: TRBV20-1
d_gene: .
j_gene: TRBJ2-3
abundance: many
CDR3aa: CSAEGTDTQYF
CDR3nt: TGCAGTGCTGAAGGCACAGATACGCAGTATTTT

v_gene: TRBV29-1
d_gene: .
j_gene: TRBJ2-7
abundance: many
CDR3aa: CSVASLTYEQYF
CDR3nt: TGCAGCGTTGCCAGCCTCACCTACGAGCAGTACTTC

v_gene: TRBV7-9
d_gene: .
j_gene: TRBJ1-6
abundance: many
CDR3aa: CASSLASGRGTAPLHF
CDR3nt: TGTGCCAGCAGCTTAGCGAGTGGCAGGGGTACGGCACCCCTCCACTTT

v_gene: TRBV6-6
d_gene: .
j_gene: TRBJ1-4
abundance: .
CDR3aa: CASSPARWRGIKITNEKLFF
CDR3nt: TGTGCCAGCAGCCCGGCCCGCTGGCGGGGGATTAAGATAACTAATGAAAAACTGTTTTTT

v_gene: TRBV30
d_gene: .
j_gene: TRBJ2-1
abundance: once
CDR3aa: CARSRGTHNEQFF
CDR3nt: TGTGCCCGGAGCCGGGGTACTCACAATGAGCAGTTCTTC

v_gene: TRBV19
d_gene: TRBD2
j_gene: TRBJ2-3
abundance: many
CDR3aa: CASSIPNWGGTDTQYF
CDR3nt: TGTGCCAGTAGTATCCCGAACTGGGGAGGGACAGATACGCAGTATTTT

v_gene: TRBV20-1
d_gene: .
j_gene: TRBJ1-5
abundance: many
CDR3aa: CSAEKAGLVSTNQPQHF
CDR3nt: TGCAGTGCCGAGAAAGCGGGGTTGGTATCGACCAATCAGCCCCAGCATTTT

v_gene: TRBV3-1
d_gene: TRBD1
j_gene: TRBJ1-1
abundance: .
CDR3aa: CASSQMTGSTEAFF
CDR3nt: TGTGCCAGCAGTCAGATGACAGGGAGCACTGAAGCTTTCTTT

v_gene: TRBV6-1
d_gene: .
j_gene: TRBJ2-7
abundance: few
CDR3aa: CASRPAGRSLAEREQYF
CDR3nt: TGTGCCAGCAGGCCAGCGGGCAGGAGTTTAGCTGAACGCGAGCAGTACTTC

v_gene: TRBV24-1
d_gene: TRBD1
j_gene: TRBJ2-3
abundance: many
CDR3aa: CATSDLRQGHTQYF
CDR3nt: TGTGCCACCAGTGACCTGCGACAGGGACATACGCAGTATTTT

v_gene: TRBV6-6
d_gene: .
j_gene: TRBJ2-1
abundance: few
CDR3aa: CASSEPRGRNEQFF
CDR3nt: TGTGCCAGCAGCGAACCCCGGGGGCGGAATGAGCAGTTCTTC

v_gene: TRBV5-1
d_gene: .
j_gene: TRBJ2-3
abundance: many
CDR3aa: CASSLAGAGRDTQYF
CDR3nt: TGCGCCAGCAGCTTGGCCGGGGCTGGCAGGGATACGCAGTATTTT

v_gene: TRBV5-1
d_gene: .
j_gene: TRBJ2-1
abundance: few
CDR3aa: CASSFFTRDPNEQFF
CDR3nt: TGCGCCAGCAGCTTTTTTACAAGGGATCCCAATGAGCAGTTCTTC